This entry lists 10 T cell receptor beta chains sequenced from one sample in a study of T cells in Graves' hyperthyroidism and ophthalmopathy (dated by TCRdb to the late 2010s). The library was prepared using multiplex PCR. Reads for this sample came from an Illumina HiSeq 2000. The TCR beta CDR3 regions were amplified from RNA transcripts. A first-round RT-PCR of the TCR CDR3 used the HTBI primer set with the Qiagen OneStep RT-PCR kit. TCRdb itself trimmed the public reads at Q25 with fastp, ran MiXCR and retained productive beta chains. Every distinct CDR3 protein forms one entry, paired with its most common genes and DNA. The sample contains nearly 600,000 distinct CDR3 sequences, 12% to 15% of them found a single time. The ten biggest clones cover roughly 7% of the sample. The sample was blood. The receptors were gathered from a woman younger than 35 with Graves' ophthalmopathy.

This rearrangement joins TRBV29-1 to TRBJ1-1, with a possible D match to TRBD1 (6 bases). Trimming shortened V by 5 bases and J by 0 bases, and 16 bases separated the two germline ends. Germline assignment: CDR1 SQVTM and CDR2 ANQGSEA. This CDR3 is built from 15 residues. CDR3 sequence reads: CSVPWGGSLNTEAFF. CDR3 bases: TGCAGCGTTCCGTGGGGGGGCTCACTGAACACTGAAGCTTTCTTT.

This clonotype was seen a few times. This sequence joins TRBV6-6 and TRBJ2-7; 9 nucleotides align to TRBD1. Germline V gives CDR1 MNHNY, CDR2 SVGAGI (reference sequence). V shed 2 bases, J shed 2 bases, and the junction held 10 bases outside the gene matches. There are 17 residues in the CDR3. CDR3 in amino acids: CASSYDRGSAPTYEQYF. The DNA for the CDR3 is TGTGCCAGCAGTTACGACAGGGGGTCAGCTCCGACCTACGAGCAGTACTTC.

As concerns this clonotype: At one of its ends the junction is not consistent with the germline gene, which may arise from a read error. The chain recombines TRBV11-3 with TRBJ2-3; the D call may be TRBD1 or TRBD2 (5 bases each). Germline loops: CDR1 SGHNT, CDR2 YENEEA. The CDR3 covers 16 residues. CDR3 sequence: CASSQAGDQHTDTQYF. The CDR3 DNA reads TGCGCCAGCAGCCAAGCTGGGGACCAACACACAGATACGCAGTATTTT.

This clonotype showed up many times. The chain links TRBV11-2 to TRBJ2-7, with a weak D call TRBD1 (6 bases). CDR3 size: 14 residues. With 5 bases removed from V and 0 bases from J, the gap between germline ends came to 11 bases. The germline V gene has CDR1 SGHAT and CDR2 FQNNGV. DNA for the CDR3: TGTGCCAGCAGCGGCGACAGGAACTCCTACGAGCAGTACTTC. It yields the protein CASSGDRNSYEQYF.

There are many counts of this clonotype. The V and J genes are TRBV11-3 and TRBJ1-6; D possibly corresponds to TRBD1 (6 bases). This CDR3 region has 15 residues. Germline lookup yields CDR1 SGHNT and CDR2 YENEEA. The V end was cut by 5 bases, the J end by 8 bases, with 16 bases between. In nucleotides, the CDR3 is TGTGCCAGCAGCCGGCCCCAGGGGTGGCATTCACCCCTCCACTTT. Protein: CASSRPQGWHSPLHF.

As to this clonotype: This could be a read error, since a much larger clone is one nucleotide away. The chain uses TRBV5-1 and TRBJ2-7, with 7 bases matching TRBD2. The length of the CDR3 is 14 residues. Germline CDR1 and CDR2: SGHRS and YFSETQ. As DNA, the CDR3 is TGCGCCAGCAGCAGTGGACTAGTCTCCTACGAGCAGCACTTC. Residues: CASSSGLVSYEQHF.

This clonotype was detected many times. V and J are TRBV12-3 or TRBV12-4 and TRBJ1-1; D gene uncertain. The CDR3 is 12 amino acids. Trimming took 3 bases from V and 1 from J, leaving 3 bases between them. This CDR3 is CASSFKNTEAFF. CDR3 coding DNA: TGTGCCAGCAGTTTTAAGAACACTGAAGCTTTCTTT.

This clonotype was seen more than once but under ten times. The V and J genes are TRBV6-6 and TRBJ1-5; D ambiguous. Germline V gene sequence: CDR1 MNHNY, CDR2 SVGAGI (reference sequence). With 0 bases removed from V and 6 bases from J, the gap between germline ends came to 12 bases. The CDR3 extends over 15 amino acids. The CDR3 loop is CASSYSLGMSQPQHF. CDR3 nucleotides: TGTGCCAGCAGTTACTCGCTGGGAATGAGTCAGCCCCAGCATTTT.

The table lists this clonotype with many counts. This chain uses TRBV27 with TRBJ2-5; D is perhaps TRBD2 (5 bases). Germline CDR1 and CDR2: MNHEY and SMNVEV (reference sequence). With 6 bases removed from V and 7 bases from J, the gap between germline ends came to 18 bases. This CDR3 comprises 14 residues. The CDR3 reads CASSNPSGPGTQYF. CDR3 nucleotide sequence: TGTGCCAGCAGCAACCCCAGCGGACCAGGGACCCAGTACTTC.

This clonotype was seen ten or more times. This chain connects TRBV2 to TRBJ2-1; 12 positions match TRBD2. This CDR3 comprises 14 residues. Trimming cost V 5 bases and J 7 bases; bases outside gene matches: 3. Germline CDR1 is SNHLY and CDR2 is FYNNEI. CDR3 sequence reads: CASSLTSGRNEQFF. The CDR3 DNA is TGTGCCAGCAGTCTGACTAGCGGGAGAAATGAGCAGTTCTTC.